The 30 T cell receptor beta chains given below trace back to one sample, sequenced in a study of T cell responses to AZD1222 COVID-19 vaccine. Method: immunoSEQ multiplex PCR; TCRdb's copy keeps in-frame clones and lacks some. There are about 140,000 clones in the sample; about nine tenths occur only once, and 4% to 5.5% lies in the top ten. Sequencing was performed on peripheral blood, taken on day 0 of AZD1222 vaccination. The receptors here all came from an adult in good health.

The chain is built from TRBV27 and TRBJ1-2, with D possibly being TRBD1 (5 bases). Germline loops: CDR1 MNHEY, CDR2 SMNVEV (reference sequence). Trimming took off 5 bases at V and 4 bases at J, with 11 bases between the two ends. This CDR3 is built from 13 residues. The CDR3 loop reads CASSLDSSYGYTF. Here the CDR3 DNA reads TGTGCCAGCAGTCTCGACAGCAGCTATGGCTACACCTTC.

The chain carries TRBV2 and TRBJ2-2, with TRBD1 matching 7 bases. CDR3 size: 13 residues. Germline lookup yields CDR1 SNHLY and CDR2 FYNNEI. V lost 6 bases to trimming and J lost 7 bases; unmatched junction nucleotides: 5. Here the CDR3 reads CASRGQVYGELFF. CDR3 coding DNA: TGTGCCAGCAGAGGACAGGTGTACGGGGAGCTGTTTTTT.

This chain connects TRBV13 to TRBJ2-1, with 11 bases lining up with TRBD2. This CDR3 contains 14 residues. Germline V gene lookup returns CDR1 PRHDT and CDR2 FYEKMQ (reference sequence). Trimming removed 5 bases from V and 8 bases from J; junction bases left unmatched: 5. The CDR3 sequence: CASSGSGRAHEQFF. The DNA for the CDR3 is TGTGCCAGCAGCGGTAGCGGGAGGGCCCATGAGCAGTTCTTC.

The chain joins TRBV11-2 to TRBJ1-1; D unresolved. Germline V gene lookup returns CDR1 SGHAT and CDR2 FQNNGV. Trimming removed 5 bases from V and 3 bases from J, with 13 bases in between. This CDR3 has 14 amino acids. This chain's CDR3 is CASSLTDGYTEAFF. CDR3 nucleotide sequence: TGTGCCAGCAGCCTAACGGACGGCTACACTGAAGCTTTCTTT.

The genes are TRBV19 and TRBJ1-5; 8 positions agree with TRBD1. The CDR3 extends over 17 amino acids. Germline V gene data show CDR1 as LNHDA and CDR2 as SQIVND (reference sequence). Trimming took 0 bases from V and 5 from J; bases not matched to a gene: 9. This CDR3 reads CASSIDLSRGLHQPQHF. The CDR3 DNA follows: TGTGCCAGTAGTATAGATCTATCCAGGGGGCTGCATCAGCCCCAGCATTTT.

CDR3 nucleotides: TGTGCCAGCAGCGGGGCCAGGGGGCCCCGACCTTCAGCTAACTATGGCTACACCTTC. Its translation: CASSGARGPRPSANYGYTF. The chain carries TRBV21-1 and TRBJ1-2; the table's D call TRBD1 went unverified against the DNA. TRBV21-1 is recorded as a pseudogene. The length of the CDR3 is 19 residues.

The chain links TRBV6-4 to TRBJ2-7, with D perhaps matching TRBD1 (5 bases). CDR1 and CDR2 (germline): MRHNA, SNTAGT. CDR3 length equals 14 residues. Trimming pared 3 bases from V and 1 base from J, leaving 10 bases between. In nucleotides, the CDR3 is TGTGCCAGCAGTGATCGACAGATTTCCTACGAGCAGTACTTC. It translates to CASSDRQISYEQYF.

V usage is TRBV24-1 and J usage is TRBJ2-2; 8 positions agree with TRBD2. This CDR3 is built from 20 residues. Germline trimming cut 5 bases from V and 0 bases from J; bases unmatched to any gene: 16. Germline V gene lookup returns CDR1 KGHDR and CDR2 SFDVKD. CDR3 residues: CATSAPLSWTSSANTGELFF. CDR3 DNA: TGTGCCACCAGTGCCCCTCTCTCTTGGACTAGCAGCGCGAACACCGGGGAGCTGTTTTTT.

This clone has only one observation. The chain couples TRBV6-2 or TRBV6-3 to TRBJ1-1; possible D gene TRBD1, 6 bases. The V end lost 4 bases, the J end lost 6 bases, and 18 bases lay between the germline ends. CDR3 length: 15 amino acids. Germline V gene data show CDR1 as MNHEY and CDR2 as SVGEGT. CDR3 loop: CASSLRLTGSAEAFF. For the CDR3, the DNA is TGTGCCAGCAGTTTACGACTAACAGGGTCGGCTGAAGCTTTCTTT.

This chain links TRBV6-4 with TRBJ1-6; D ambiguous. The CDR3 covers 14 residues. V was pared by 6 bases and J by 6 bases, with 12 bases between. Germline-derived CDR1 and CDR2 are MRHNA and SNTAGT. The CDR3, as DNA: TGTGCCAGCAGCTACATGTTTGGTAATTCACCCCTCCACTTT. It encodes CASSYMFGNSPLHF.

The chain has TRBV11-3 and TRBJ2-3, with 14 bases lining up with TRBD2. CDR3 length: 16 amino acids. V shed 5 bases, J shed 1 base, and the junction held 2 bases outside the gene matches. Per the germline V gene, CDR1 is SGHNT and CDR2 is YENEEA. The CDR3 is CASSQTSGGGTDTQYF. In nucleotides, the CDR3 is TGTGCCAGCAGCCAGACTAGCGGGGGGGGCACAGATACGCAGTATTTT.

CDR3 nucleotide sequence: TGTGCCAGCAGCTTAGCCAGGAACTATGGCTACACCTTC. It yields the protein CASSLARNYGYTF. The gene calls are TRBV7-9 and TRBJ1-2; no clear D. The CDR3 sequence is 13 residues long. The V gene lost 0 bases and the J gene lost 2 bases, with 4 bases spanning the gap. Germline assignment: CDR1 SEHNR and CDR2 FQNEAQ (reference sequence).

The chain recombines TRBV7-9 with TRBJ1-4; no firm D call. CDR1 and CDR2 from the germline V gene are SEHNR and FQNEAQ (reference sequence). V lost 5 bases, J lost 6 bases, and 13 bases lay in between. There are 14 residues in the CDR3. The CDR3 region is CASSPEGWDEKLFF. As DNA, the CDR3 is TGTGCCAGCAGCCCAGAAGGGTGGGATGAAAAACTGTTTTTT.

The chain couples TRBV2 to TRBJ1-5; TRBD1 might be the D (5 bases). This CDR3 is 17 amino acids long. The germline CDR1 and CDR2 sequences are SNHLY and FYNNEI. V was clipped by 2 bases and J by 2 bases, with 16 bases between them. DNA of the CDR3: TGTGCCAGCAGTGAACGAGCTTGGGGCGTGGGCAATCAGCCCCAGCATTTT. Translated: CASSERAWGVGNQPQHF.

This clone has only one observation. The V gene is TRBV24-1, the J gene TRBJ2-2, with TRBD1 identical over 8 bases. Per the germline V gene, CDR1 is KGHDR and CDR2 is SFDVKD. Trimming at V came to 5 bases and at J to 4 bases, leaving 2 bases not matched to a gene. This CDR3 has 14 amino acids. DNA of the CDR3: TGTGCCACCAGTGTTACAGGGGGCACCGGGGAGCTGTTTTTT. Its translation: CATSVTGGTGELFF.

V gene TRBV5-1 combines with J gene TRBJ1-6, with 8 bases that match TRBD1. Looked up from germline, CDR1 is SGHRS and CDR2 is YFSETQ. After removal of 3 bases from V and 7 bases from J, the junction contained 6 bases not matched to a gene. The CDR3 is 15 residues long. The CDR3 here is CASSSGQGGNSPLHF. For the CDR3, the DNA is TGCGCCAGCAGCTCTGGACAGGGTGGGAATTCACCCCTCCACTTT.

V usage is TRBV6-5 and J usage is TRBJ2-7; 8 nucleotides line up with TRBD1. V lost 7 bases, J lost 2 bases, and 7 bases stayed unmatched. In germline, CDR1 is MNHEY, CDR2 SVGAGI. CDR3 length equals 14 residues. The CDR3 loop reads CASKPQGVAYEQYF. The DNA of the CDR3 is TGTGCCAGCAAACCACAGGGGGTCGCCTACGAGCAGTACTTC.

Here the CDR3 DNA reads TGTGCCAGCAGTAAAACCGGGACAGGGGATACGCAGTATTTT. Protein sequence: CASSKTGTGDTQYF. The rearrangement links TRBV28 to TRBJ2-3, with 9 bases matching TRBD1. CDR3 length: 14 amino acids. J was trimmed by 6 bases and V by 5 bases; bases with no gene match: 6. Germline V gene data show CDR1 as MDHEN and CDR2 as SYDVKM.

On this clone itself: The sample has other DNA sequences that encode this CDR3 too. The chain links TRBV10-3 to TRBJ2-7; D gene uncertain. Trimming shortened V by 3 bases and J by 4 bases, and 4 bases separated the two germline ends. The germline gives CDR1 ENHRY, CDR2 SYGVKD. The CDR3 is 11 amino acids. CDR3 sequence: CAISDSYEQYF. CDR3 DNA sequence: TGTGCCATCAGTGATTCGTACGAGCAGTACTTC.

The chain links TRBV6-2 or TRBV6-3 to TRBJ2-5; weak D call: TRBD1 (5 bases). This CDR3 comprises 15 residues. Germline V gene data show CDR1 as MNHEY and CDR2 as SVGEGT. V was clipped by 0 bases and J by 5 bases, with 13 bases between them. The CDR3: CASSYSWTTVETQYF. CDR3 in DNA: TGTGCCAGCAGTTACTCGTGGACGACAGTGGAGACCCAGTACTTC.

J is TRBJ2-7 and V is TRBV11-2; 8 bases match TRBD2. Germline CDR1 reads SGHAT; CDR2 reads FQNNGV. V shed 0 bases, J shed 3 bases, and the junction held 4 bases outside the gene matches. The CDR3 sequence is 15 residues long. The CDR3 nucleotides read TGTGCCAGCAGCTTAGATATAGCGGGGATCTACGAGCAGTACTTC. Translated: CASSLDIAGIYEQYF. The full variable domain, its missing parts supplied by reference TRBV11-2 and TRBJ2-7, is EAGVAQSPRYKIIEKRQSVAFWCNPISGHATLYWYQQILGQGPKLLIQFQNNGVVDDSQLPKDRFSAERLKGVDSTLKIQPAKLEDSAVYLCASSLDIAGIYEQYFGPGTRLTVT.

The rearrangement uses TRBV18 and TRBJ2-7; TRBD2 matches at 12 bases. The CDR3 runs 16 residues. Germline-derived CDR1 and CDR2 are KGHSH and LQKENI. Losses at the gene ends were 3 bases for V and 0 bases for J; bases not matched to a gene: 3. CDR3 protein: CASSPELAGGSYEQYF. As DNA, the CDR3 is TGTGCCAGCTCACCCGAACTAGCGGGAGGCTCCTACGAGCAGTACTTC.

This clone was seen a few times. The J gene is TRBJ1-5, the V gene TRBV27; 8 nucleotides align to TRBD1. The CDR3 length is 15 residues. V lost 5 bases and J lost 6; bases outside the gene matches: 9. Germline V gives CDR1 MNHEY, CDR2 SMNVEV (reference sequence). In DNA form, the CDR3 reads TGTGCCAGCAGTAAATGGACAGGGTCGGGTCAGCCCCAGCATTTT. It codes for CASSKWTGSGQPQHF.

This sequence joins TRBV7-8 and TRBJ1-2; D call uncertain. Germline CDR1 is SGHVS and CDR2 is FQNEAQ. Trimming took off 1 base at V and 8 bases at J, with 8 bases between the two ends. The CDR3 has 12 residues. The DNA for the CDR3 is TGTGCCAGCAGCTTAGACAGCCGGGGCTACACCTTC. This encodes CASSLDSRGYTF. Looking up the rest from reference TRBV7-8 and TRBJ1-2 gives the full variable domain: GAGVSQSPRYKVAKRGQDVALRCDPISGHVSLFWYQQALGQGPEFLTYFQNEAQLDKSGLPSDRFFAERPEGSVSTLKIQRTQQEDSAVYLCASSLDSRGYTFGSGTRLTVV.

This rearrangement joins TRBV10-2 to TRBJ1-1; D is possibly TRBD1 (5 bases). Trimming left V 6 bases short and J 1 base short, with 12 bases between. Looked up from germline, CDR1 is WSHSY and CDR2 is SAAADI. The CDR3 loop spans 14 amino acids. The chain's CDR3 is CASREGTGNTEAFF. The CDR3 DNA sequence: TGCGCCAGCAGGGAGGGCACAGGGAACACTGAAGCTTTCTTT.

The gene calls are TRBV6-5 and TRBJ2-7, with 7 bases identical to TRBD2. Germline V gene sequence: CDR1 MNHEY, CDR2 SVGAGI. With V trimmed by 6 bases and J by 0 bases, 8 bases remained unmatched. This CDR3 contains 15 residues. DNA for the CDR3: TGTGCCAGCAGGCGTGCGGGGGAAAGCTCCTACGAGCAGTACTTC. It translates to CASRRAGESSYEQYF.

The J gene is TRBJ1-1, the V gene TRBV29-1, with TRBD1 matching over 7 bases. Germline V gives CDR1 SQVTM, CDR2 ANQGSEA. This CDR3 contains 15 residues. V lost 7 bases and J lost 8; bases outside the gene matches: 19. The CDR3 loop is CSAVTGRERGLEAFF. The CDR3 coding sequence is TGCAGCGCTGTGACAGGGAGGGAAAGAGGTTTGGAAGCTTTCTTT.

V is TRBV18 and J is TRBJ1-3; the D is unclear. Germline V gives CDR1 KGHSH, CDR2 LQKENI. This CDR3 is 14 amino acids long. V was cut by 3 bases and J by 1 base, with 7 bases left in between. Here the CDR3 reads CASSPGRSGNTIYF. The DNA for the CDR3 is TGTGCCAGCTCACCGGGTAGATCTGGAAACACCATATATTTT.

J is TRBJ1-1 and V is TRBV6-6; D gene uncertain. Germline loops: CDR1 MNHNY, CDR2 SVGAGI (reference sequence). Trimming removed 6 bases from V and 0 bases from J, with 2 bases in between. This CDR3 has 11 amino acids. The CDR3 bases are TGTGCCAGCAGGATGAACACTGAAGCTTTCTTT. This translates into CASRMNTEAFF.

The V call is TRBV27, the J call TRBJ2-6; D uncertain. The CDR3 contains 15 residues. Trimming left V 1 base short and J 0 bases short, with 4 bases between. The germline V gene encodes CDR1 MNHEY and CDR2 SMNVEV (reference sequence). The CDR3 DNA follows: TGTGCCAGCAGTTTATGGGGCTCTGGGGCCAACGTCCTGACTTTC. Its translation: CASSLWGSGANVLTF.